Presented here are 12 T cell receptor beta chains from one specimen sequenced in a study of shared clonotypes between healthy human individuals. Some clones are missing from TCRdb's copy, which holds only in-frame ones; the method was immunoSEQ multiplex PCR. The sample holds 1,500,000 or so clones; roughly 98.5% are singletons and the top ten take under 0.45%. Source material: naive CD4+ T cells sorted from blood. Subset noted: CD45RA+ positively selected. All receptors come from a man aged 25 to 40 in good health.

CDR3 nucleotides: TGCGCCAGCAGCCTGGGGGCGCGGGAAAAACTGTTTTTT. This translates into CASSLGAREKLFF. J is TRBJ1-4 and V is TRBV5-1; the D gene is possibly TRBD1 (6 bases). Trimming stripped 4 bases from V and 8 bases from J, with 12 bases between. Germline V gene data show CDR1 as SGHRS and CDR2 as YFSETQ. The CDR3 totals 13 residues.

V usage is TRBV18 and J usage is TRBJ1-5; a possible D gene is TRBD1 (6 bases). The CDR3 sequence is 14 residues long. The germline gives CDR1 KGHSH, CDR2 LQKENI. Trimming removed 8 bases from V and 4 bases from J, with 15 bases in between. The DNA for the CDR3 is TGTGCCAGCCGTAGCTCGACAGGTAATCAGCCCCAGCATTTT. This encodes CASRSSTGNQPQHF.

Remarks on this clone: The identical CDR3 is also encoded by other nucleotide sequences in the sample. V is TRBV5-1 and J is TRBJ2-6; 8 positions agree with TRBD1. The CDR3 has 15 amino acids. Per germline, CDR1 SGHRS and CDR2 YFSETQ. Unmatched junction bases numbered 2, after V lost 4 bases and J lost 2 bases. The CDR3 DNA follows: TGCGCCAGCAGCCCGGACAGGGCTGGGGCCAACGTCCTGACTTTC. It codes for CASSPDRAGANVLTF.

This rearrangement joins TRBV18 to TRBJ2-2; D may be TRBD1 or TRBD2 (5 bases each). The germline V gene encodes CDR1 KGHSH and CDR2 LQKENI. The CDR3 is 14 residues long. V lost 3 bases to trimming and J lost 7 bases, with 12 bases between them. The CDR3 sequence is CASSPFKGSGELFF. CDR3 bases: TGTGCCAGCTCACCTTTCAAGGGGAGCGGGGAGCTGTTTTTT. The full variable domain, in which reference TRBV18 and TRBJ2-2 provide the parts outside the CDR3, is NAGVMQNPRHLVRRRGQEARLRCSPMKGHSHVYWYRQLPEEGLKFMVYLQKENIIDESGMPKERFSAEFPKEGPSILRIQQVVRGDSAAYFCASSPFKGSGELFFGEGSRLTVL.

The chain uses TRBV18 and TRBJ1-1; D might be TRBD1 (5 bases). Trimming removed 3 bases from V and 4 bases from J, with 12 bases in between. The CDR3 has 14 residues. The V gene's germline CDR1 is KGHSH and CDR2 LQKENI. The CDR3 region is CASSPRPRATEAFF. The CDR3 nucleotides are TGTGCCAGCTCACCTCGACCCAGGGCCACTGAAGCTTTCTTT.

The chain is built from TRBV18 and TRBJ2-1; D uncertain. The CDR3 contains 14 residues. The V end was cut by 2 bases, the J end by 4 bases, with 9 bases between. Germline values: CDR1 KGHSH, CDR2 LQKENI. Here the CDR3 DNA reads TGTGCCAGCTCACCAACGCTCGCGTACAATGAGCAGTTCTTC. It encodes CASSPTLAYNEQFF.

The chain recombines TRBV9 with TRBJ2-7; the D gene is possibly TRBD2 (6 bases). Germline V gene data show CDR1 as SGDLS and CDR2 as YYNGEE. The ends were cut back, 2 bases at V and 1 base at J, with 10 bases in the middle. The CDR3 runs 14 residues. The CDR3 region is CASSVGGMSYEQYF. The DNA of the CDR3 is TGTGCCAGCAGCGTGGGGGGAATGTCCTACGAGCAGTACTTC.

The chain recombines TRBV5-5 with TRBJ2-5, with 9 positions matching TRBD1. Trimming cost V 6 bases and J 5 bases; bases outside gene matches: 11. There are 15 residues in the CDR3. CDR1 SGHKS and CDR2 YYEKEE come from the germline V gene (reference sequence). CDR3 sequence reads: CASTSLGQGVETQYF. The DNA for the CDR3 is TGTGCCAGCACTTCTTTGGGACAGGGAGTTGAGACCCAGTACTTC.

V and J are TRBV19 and TRBJ2-7, with D perhaps matching TRBD1 (6 bases). V lost 6 bases to trimming and J lost 3 bases, with 15 bases between them. CDR1 is LNHDA and CDR2 is SQIVND in the germline V gene (reference sequence). This CDR3 is 14 amino acids long. CDR3 loop: CASSRTGQYYEQYF. The CDR3 DNA sequence: TGTGCCAGTAGCCGAACCGGACAGTACTACGAGCAGTACTTC.

This rearrangement joins TRBV5-6 to TRBJ1-5; D remains ambiguous. This CDR3 region has 14 residues. V was pared by 1 base and J by 10 bases, with 15 bases between. Germline CDR1 and CDR2: SGHDT and YYEEEE. Here the CDR3 reads CASSLSQQINPQHF. The DNA for the CDR3 is TGTGCCAGCAGCTTGTCACAGCAGATTAATCCCCAGCATTTT. The complete variable domain, with remaining parts taken from reference TRBV5-6 and TRBJ1-5, reads DAGVTQSPTHLIKTRGQQVTLRCSPKSGHDTVSWYQQALGQGPQFIFQYYEEEERQRGNFPDRFSGHQFPNYSSELNVNALLLGDSALYLCASSLSQQINPQHFGDGTRLSIL.

V and J are TRBV6-5 and TRBJ1-1; D unclear. Trimming removed 5 bases at V and 7 bases at J, with 8 bases between. Germline V lookup: CDR1 MNHEY, CDR2 SVGAGI. The CDR3 has 11 amino acids. CDR3 protein: CASSEGVEAFF. DNA of the CDR3: TGTGCCAGCAGTGAAGGCGTTGAAGCTTTCTTT.

This clone was observed once. The V gene is TRBV5-1, the J gene TRBJ2-4; D gene unclear. CDR1 and CDR2 (germline): SGHRS, YFSETQ. This CDR3 spans 15 amino acids. V lost 1 base and J lost 2, with 10 bases in between. This CDR3 is CASSLKGLSKNIQYF. CDR3 sequence (DNA): TGCGCCAGCAGCTTGAAGGGCCTCTCCAAAAACATTCAGTACTTC.